This passage covers 14 T cell receptor beta chains from one sample sequenced in a study of T cell repertoires in cytomegalovirus infection. No antigens are known for them. TCRdb fed the reads into MiXCR, producing one record per CDR3 protein. The sample carries about 400,000 distinct CDR3 sequences, approximately 30% recorded once. The specimen comprised cultured PBMCs, sampled from culture after CMV antigen stimulation. These TCRs come from a human donor in good health (CMV status not recorded). Some clones in this sample may be carry-over from other donors' samples.

This clonotype has only a few counts. The J gene is TRBJ2-1, the V gene TRBV7-2; 14 positions agree with TRBD2. This CDR3 contains 19 residues. The germline gives CDR1 SGHTA, CDR2 FQGNSA. V shed 9 bases and J 4 bases; nucleotides not matched to a gene: 17. DNA for the CDR3: TGTGCCAGTGGGGGACTAGCGGGAGCTTACGAACAGGTATACAATGAGCAGTTCTTC. Translated, it gives CASGGLAGAYEQVYNEQFF. The complete variable domain, with remaining parts taken from reference TRBV7-2 and TRBJ2-1, reads GAGVSQSPSNKVTEKGKDVELRCDPISGHTALYWYRQSLGQGLEFLIYFQGNSAPDKSGLPSDRFSAERTGGSVSTLTIQRTQQEDSAVYLCASGGLAGAYEQVYNEQFFGPGTRLTVL.

This clonotype was picked up a small number of times. The chain employs TRBV11-2 and TRBJ2-3, with D perhaps TRBD2 (6 bases). Between the trimmed V and J ends, which lost 3 bases and 2 bases, there was a span of 12 bases. This CDR3 is built from 15 residues. Germline V gives CDR1 SGHAT, CDR2 FQNNGV. The CDR3 DNA reads TGTGCCAGCAGCTTTGACGGGACTTTCACAGATACGCAGTATTTT. This sequence encodes CASSFDGTFTDTQYF.

The chain has TRBV27 and TRBJ2-1; 9 nucleotides align to TRBD1. The CDR3 has 15 residues. Germline CDR1 and CDR2: MNHEY and SMNVEV (reference sequence). V shed 4 bases and J 5 bases; nucleotides not matched to a gene: 6. The CDR3 DNA sequence: TGTGCCAGCAGTTCGGAGACAGGGGGTAACAATGAGCAGTTCTTC. Its protein product is CASSSETGGNNEQFF.

Ten or more counts support this clonotype. This sequence joins TRBV7-2 and TRBJ2-1; D is unresolved. Per the germline V gene, CDR1 is SGHTA and CDR2 is FQGNSA. The CDR3 is 13 residues long. Deletions cut 5 bases from V and 2 bases from J, with 7 bases between. The CDR3 region has the DNA TGTGCCAGCAGCGCCCTCGCCTACAATGAGCAGTTCTTC. This translates into CASSALAYNEQFF.

This chain uses TRBV5-1 with TRBJ1-1; D unclear. The CDR3 has 14 amino acids. CDR1 is SGHRS, CDR2 YFSETQ, per germline. The V end was cut by 4 bases, the J end by 1 base, with 11 bases between. CDR3: CASSKGPTNTEAFF. Here the CDR3 DNA reads TGCGCCAGCAGCAAAGGACCGACGAACACTGAAGCTTTCTTT. The complete variable domain, with remaining parts taken from reference TRBV5-1 and TRBJ1-1, reads KAGVTQTPRYLIKTRGQQVTLSCSPISGHRSVSWYQQTPGQGLQFLFEYFSETQRNKGNFPGRFSGRQFSNSRSEMNVSTLELGDSALYLCASSKGPTNTEAFFGQGTRLTVV.

This chain links TRBV29-1 with TRBJ2-5; weak D call: TRBD2 (7 bases). V was pared by 4 bases and J by 5 bases, with 26 bases between. Germline V gives CDR1 SQVTM, CDR2 ANQGSEA. This CDR3 has 17 residues. The CDR3 bases are TGCAGCGTTGGAGGGCGTCGGGGGGCAGGGAGTCAGGAGACCCAGTACTTC. It is translated as CSVGGRRGAGSQETQYF.

This clonotype was found many times. The chain has TRBV12-3 or TRBV12-4 and TRBJ2-1, with 8 bases aligning to TRBD2. This CDR3 has 13 amino acids. After removal of 6 bases from V and 9 bases from J, the junction contained 7 bases not matched to a gene. CDR3 region: CASRQTSGPEQFF. The CDR3 DNA follows: TGTGCCAGCAGGCAAACTAGCGGCCCTGAGCAGTTCTTC.

This clonotype was seen repeatedly, ten times or more. The J gene is TRBJ2-1, the V gene TRBV7-2; TRBD2 aligns across 8 bases. The CDR3 consists of 15 residues. Germline V lookup: CDR1 SGHTA, CDR2 FQGNSA. Unmatched junction bases numbered 7, after V lost 5 bases and J lost 4 bases. CDR3 loop: CASSVTSVSYNEQFF. In DNA form, the CDR3 reads TGTGCCAGCAGCGTGACTAGCGTATCATACAATGAGCAGTTCTTC.

This chain uses TRBV11-1 with TRBJ2-7, with 10 nucleotides matching TRBD2. This CDR3 has 15 amino acids. Unmatched junction bases numbered 11, after V lost 3 bases and J lost 9 bases. CDR1 SGHAT and CDR2 FQDESV come from the germline V gene (reference sequence). CDR3 sequence (DNA): TGTGCCAGCAGCTTCGGGTCTAGCGGGAGTCTCGGGCAGTACTTC. Its translation is CASSFGSSGSLGQYF.

This clonotype came up a few times. The genes are TRBV11-3 and TRBJ1-1; D not resolved. CDR3 size: 14 residues. V gave up 0 bases and J gave up 1 base, with 6 bases separating them. The germline V gene encodes CDR1 SGHNT and CDR2 YENEEA. The CDR3 sequence is CASSLDLSNTEAFF. The CDR3 bases are TGTGCCAGCAGCTTAGATCTGTCGAACACTGAAGCTTTCTTT.

This clonotype was counted only a few times. The rearrangement joins TRBV5-6 to TRBJ2-3; 8 bases align to TRBD2. V dropped 2 bases and J dropped 2; count of bases not matched to a gene: 10. This CDR3 has 17 amino acids. Per the germline V gene, CDR1 is SGHDT and CDR2 is YYEEEE. CDR3 coding DNA: TGTGCCAGCAGCTTAGGCTTTAGCGGGACTTACACAGATACGCAGTATTTT. Encoded protein: CASSLGFSGTYTDTQYF.

This clonotype was seen a single time. The chain recombines TRBV20-1 with TRBJ2-5; 11 bases align to TRBD2. The CDR3 consists of 14 residues. Germline-derived CDR1 and CDR2 are DFQATT and SNEGSKA (reference sequence). V dropped 3 bases and J dropped 2; count of bases not matched to a gene: 2. CDR3 in amino acids: CSARGLAVQETQYF. CDR3 coding DNA: TGCAGTGCTAGGGGACTAGCGGTACAAGAGACCCAGTACTTC.

V and J are TRBV6-2 or TRBV6-3 and TRBJ1-5; D not certain. V lost 4 bases to trimming and J lost 9 bases, with 16 bases between them. Germline assignment: CDR1 MNHEY and CDR2 SVGEGT. The CDR3 consists of 14 residues. In DNA form, the CDR3 reads TGTGCCAGCAGTTCCTCGACGGGCTCGGTGCCCCAGCATTTT. The encoded protein is CASSSSTGSVPQHF.

This clonotype was counted between two and nine times. This sequence joins TRBV6-2 or TRBV6-3 and TRBJ2-6, with 7 bases that match TRBD1. CDR1 and CDR2 from the germline V gene are MNHEY and SVGEGT. This CDR3 contains 20 residues. Trimming at V came to 0 bases and at J to 0 bases, leaving 11 bases not matched to a gene. The CDR3 DNA reads as TGTGCCAGCAGTTACTCGATAACAGACAGGGTGAACTCTGGGGCCAACGTCCTGACTTTC. Residues: CASSYSITDRVNSGANVLTF.